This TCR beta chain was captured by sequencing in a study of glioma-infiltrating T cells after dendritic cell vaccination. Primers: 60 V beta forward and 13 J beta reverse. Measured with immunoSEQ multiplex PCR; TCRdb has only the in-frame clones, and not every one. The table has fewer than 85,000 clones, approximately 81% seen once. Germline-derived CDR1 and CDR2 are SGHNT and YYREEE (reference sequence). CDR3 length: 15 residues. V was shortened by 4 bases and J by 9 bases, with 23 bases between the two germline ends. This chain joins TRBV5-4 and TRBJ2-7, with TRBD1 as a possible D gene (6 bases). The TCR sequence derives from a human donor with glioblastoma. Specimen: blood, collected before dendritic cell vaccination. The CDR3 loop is CASSPREGTGSRQYF. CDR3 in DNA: TGTGCCAGCAGCCCCCGCGAAGGAACAGGGTCCAGGCAGTACTTC.